The sequence of this T cell receptor (beta chain) was determined in a study of blood T cell repertoires in COVID-19. Study as a whole: Sample material is recorded as cDNA or gDNA derived from T cells, B-cell-depleted T cells, or PBMCs.

The CDR3 length is 16 residues. CDR1 MDHEN and CDR2 SYDVKM come from the germline V gene. J was trimmed by 6 bases and V by 4 bases; bases with no gene match: 11. The table came from immunoSEQ multiplex PCR; TCRdb's copy has only in-frame clones and leaves some out. Here the sample spans 200,000 to 250,000 clones, 75% to 85% being singletons. The clonotype was recovered from a woman aged 25 to 39 with COVID-19, enrolled during active disease. The V and J genes are TRBV28 and TRBJ2-1; 8 nucleotides match TRBD1. Sample: peripheral blood. DNA of the CDR3: TGTGCCAGCAGTTCCTCCGACAGGGGCCTAGGCAATGAGCAGTTCTTC. Its translation: CASSSSDRGLGNEQFF. The full variable domain, its missing parts supplied by reference TRBV28 and TRBJ2-1, is DVKVTQSSRYLVKRTGEKVFLECVQDMDHENMFWYRQDPGLGLRLIYFSYDVKMKEKGDIPEGYSVSREKKERFSLILESASTNQTSMYLCASSSSDRGLGNEQFFGPGTRLTVL.